Listed below are T cell receptor beta chains from one sample, sequenced in a study of blood T cell repertoires in COVID-19. The data were produced by immunoSEQ multiplex PCR, yet TCRdb's version contains in-frame clones alone and is incomplete. The data show about 77,000 clones, 80% seen once. The sample consisted of peripheral blood. The receptors shown here come from a woman aged 70-85 years with acute or convalescent COVID-19. Each CDR3 is given with its conserved first and last residue.

>TRBJ2-4|TRBV7-9
CASSLLMGQGMDIQYF
>TRBJ2-5|TRBV7-3
CASSLGTRGVSETQYF
>TRBJ2-3|TRBV7-2
CASSFDSPSTDTQYF
>TRBJ1-4|TRBV27
CASSLGRWSGEKLFF
>TRBJ1-3|TRBV2
CASSELGPTSTGNTIYF
>TRBJ2-2|TRBV7-9
CASRGGTGPTGELFF
>TRBJ1-2|TRBV29-1
CSGWTGGLYGYTF
>TRBJ2-2|TRBV9
CASSVGGGTGELFF
>TRBJ1-5|TRBV7-2
CASSPAPLEPQHF
>TRBJ2-7|TRBV2
CASSSDRGPTYEQYF
>TRBJ1-1|TRBV18
CASSPPAGARTEAFF
>TRBJ1-6|TRBV2
CASSGRPRTHGQGNSYNSPLHF
>TRBJ2-7|TRBV6-6
CASRPGQGSYEQYF
>TRBJ2-7|TRBV2
CASSPRGTGPYEQYF
>TRBJ2-1|TRBV6-2/TRBV6-3
CASSYSVTGTVYNEQFF
>TRBJ1-4|TRBV2
CASSVSRVGTNEKLFF
>TRBJ1-2|TRBV7-2
CASSLDTYGYTF
>TRBJ2-3|TRBV13
CASSGQLAGPTDTQYF
>TRBJ1-3|TRBV27
CASSSGGANTIYF
>TRBJ1-2|TRBV9
CASSVDSRTPAYGYTF
>TRBJ1-2|TRBV7-2
CASSPTTGINRF
>TRBJ2-4|TRBV4-3
CASSQDVTSGGFLYF
>TRBJ2-2|TRBV7-9
CASSLSSTNTGELFF
>TRBJ1-5|TRBV23-1
CASSYFGQGSLNQPQHF
>TRBJ1-6|TRBV27
CASSLQTGVNSPLHF
>TRBJ2-5|TRBV7-9
CASSLGHQETQYF
>TRBJ2-1|TRBV19
CASRSGDRGYNEQFF
>TRBJ1-2|TRBV19
CASTRQGMVNNYGYTF
>TRBJ1-2|TRBV9
CASSVAGEGGYTF
>TRBJ1-1|TRBV7-6
CASSLARGTGPSEAFF
>TRBJ2-1|TRBV19
CASSIRTSGGNEQFF
>TRBJ2-7|TRBV5-6
CASSSGQGHGYEQYF
>TRBJ1-1|TRBV7-2
CASSLDRAFETEAFF
>TRBJ2-7|TRBV20-1
CSASKGQGTYEQYF
>TRBJ1-2|TRBV4-1
CASSPQGGAGLYGYTF
>TRBJ1-2|TRBV5-8
CASSLGQGSYGYTF
>TRBJ2-6|TRBV9
CASSAPGTASSGANVLTF
>TRBJ2-5|TRBV7-9
CASSLGGNRKTQYF
>TRBJ2-3|TRBV2
CASRQGGSSTDTQYF
>TRBJ1-2|TRBV10-3
CAISESRDYGYTF
>TRBJ2-1|TRBV27
CASSLSLAGVHNEQFF
>TRBJ1-1|TRBV27
CASSLYRDRTEAFF
>TRBJ2-5|TRBV6-6
CASSQVGWETQYF
>TRBJ2-1|TRBV9
CASSPRSPDRGIFYNEQFF
>TRBJ2-1|TRBV4-3
CASSQDRVGSSSYNEQFF
>TRBJ1-4|TRBV5-6
CASSLGPGQAAEKLFF
>TRBJ2-3|TRBV24-1
CATSRQGVADTQYF
>TRBJ1-5|TRBV24-1
CATSDPGQGRFQPQHF
>TRBJ1-6|TRBV19
CASSLNRGRGSPLHF
>TRBJ2-5|TRBV4-1
CASSRGVGQGETQYF
>TRBJ1-2|TRBV24-1
CATSAPGQGAHGYTF
>TRBJ1-5|TRBV19
CASSIGVTVSNQPQHF
>TRBJ1-2|TRBV6-5
CASNGQGTANYGYTF
>TRBJ1-4|TRBV5-1
CASSLTGGEKLFF
>TRBJ1-5|TRBV6-2/TRBV6-3
CASSFPRGKFVNQPQHF
>TRBJ2-1|TRBV7-8
CASSLRVAAGVAYNEQFF
>TRBJ2-1|TRBV6-4
CASSDSGQDPYNEQFF